The 8 T cell receptor beta chains given below trace back to one sample, sequenced in a study of blood T cell repertoires in COVID-19 (dated by TCRdb to the early 2020s). The library was built by means of the immunoSEQ multiplex PCR assay. TCRdb provides this immuneACCESS table in a form limited to in-frame rearrangements. Some clones are lacking; in checked studies, under half of them reflect an unresolved V gene, and why the rest are absent is not known. The sample yields some 60,000 clones; 80% were counted once. The top ten constitute 15% to 25% of the sample. What was sequenced was peripheral blood. Receptors were obtained from a man aged 25-40 years with COVID-19, enrolled during active disease.

The gene calls are TRBV7-8 and TRBJ2-1, with 7 positions matching TRBD2. Germline CDR1 SGHVS, CDR2 FQNEAQ. The CDR3 is made up of 19 amino acids. Trimming cost V 7 bases and J 6 bases; bases outside gene matches: 24. CDR3: CASTTGGREGGRQSNEQFF. CDR3 DNA sequence: TGTGCCAGCACCACCGGAGGTAGGGAGGGAGGGAGACAGTCCAATGAGCAGTTCTTC. The whole variable domain, remainder taken from reference TRBV7-8 and TRBJ2-1, is GAGVSQSPRYKVAKRGQDVALRCDPISGHVSLFWYQQALGQGPEFLTYFQNEAQLDKSGLPSDRFFAERPEGSVSTLKIQRTQQEDSAVYLCASTTGGREGGRQSNEQFFGPGTRLTVL.

The chain combines TRBV4-1 with TRBJ1-6; unclear D gene. In germline, CDR1 is MGHRA, CDR2 YSYEKL. V lost 5 bases to trimming and J lost 0 bases, with 14 bases between them. There are 17 residues in the CDR3. CDR3 bases: TGCGCCAGCAGCTCCTACCAGGCCAGCTCCTATAATTCACCCCTCCACTTT. Residues: CASSSYQASSYNSPLHF.

This chain uses TRBV6-1 with TRBJ2-1; 14 positions agree with TRBD2. The V gene's germline CDR1 is MNHNS and CDR2 SASEGT. V lost 4 bases, J lost 4 bases, and 9 bases stayed unmatched. The CDR3 totals 18 residues. The CDR3 protein is CASSAGLAGGRVYNEQFF. CDR3 bases: TGTGCCAGCAGTGCCGGACTAGCGGGGGGACGGGTGTACAATGAGCAGTTCTTC.

This clone was observed once. The chain carries TRBV4-3 and TRBJ2-7; TRBD2 might be the D (6 bases). There are 13 residues in the CDR3. V lost 0 bases and J 4 bases, leaving 7 bases between the germline ends. Germline V gene sequence: CDR1 LGHNA, CDR2 YSLEER. CDR3 DNA: TGCGCCAGCAGCCAAGAGGCGGGGTACGAGCAGTACTTC. It translates to CASSQEAGYEQYF.

The rearrangement joins TRBV7-2 to TRBJ1-2, with 8 bases identical to TRBD1. Germline CDR1 is SGHTA and CDR2 is FQGNSA. This CDR3 contains 14 residues. J lost 12 bases, V lost 4 bases, and 13 bases had no gene match. The CDR3 loop is CASSSKGGQGWNTF. The CDR3 bases are TGTGCCAGCAGCTCGAAGGGAGGACAGGGATGGAACACCTTC.

This clone appeared a few times. This chain joins TRBV11-3 and TRBJ1-6, with 8 nucleotides matching TRBD1. The germline V gene has CDR1 SGHNT and CDR2 YENEEA. The CDR3 contains 14 residues. With 5 bases clipped from V and 7 bases from J, the junction kept 4 bases outside the gene matches. DNA of the CDR3: TGTGCCAGCAGCCTGGACAGGGAAAATTCACCCCTCCACTTT. As protein: CASSLDRENSPLHF.

V and J are TRBV6-1 and TRBJ2-1; TRBD2 aligns across 13 bases. Germline CDR1 MNHNS, CDR2 SASEGT. The CDR3 sequence is 16 residues long. V shed 4 bases and J 5 bases; nucleotides not matched to a gene: 5. The CDR3 sequence is CASSVEGLAGNNEQFF. The CDR3 bases are TGTGCCAGCAGTGTTGAGGGACTAGCGGGAAACAATGAGCAGTTCTTC.

V is TRBV11-3 and J is TRBJ2-2; TRBD2 agrees at 8 bases. The V and J ends lost 2 bases and 2 bases, in that order; junction bases with no gene match: 13. The length of the CDR3 is 19 residues. Germline V gene lookup returns CDR1 SGHNT and CDR2 YENEEA. The CDR3 bases are TGTGCCAGCAGCTTAAATCTCGTTGGTAGCGGGGAAAACACCGGGGAGCTGTTTTTT. This codes for CASSLNLVGSGENTGELFF.